The 25 T cell receptor beta chains below come from one sample, sequenced in a study of breast tumors, draining lymph nodes, adjacent tissues. Each CDR3 protein gets one entry after TCRdb re-called the multiplex PCR reads with MiXCR. The sample includes approximately 13,000 distinct CDR3 sequences, 40% to 55% of them seen just once. The sample consisted of tumor-adjacent breast tissue. These receptors all stem from a female donor with breast cancer. Some clones in this sample may be carry-over from other donors' samples.

This clonotype was seen ten or more times. The CDR3 nucleotides are TGTGCCAGCAGCTTGACAGGGGTGGGTGCAAACACTGAAGCTTTCTTT. Its protein product is CASSLTGVGANTEAFF. The rearrangement uses TRBV2 and TRBJ1-1; 8 positions agree with TRBD1. V lost 6 bases to trimming and J lost 2 bases; unmatched junction nucleotides: 11. CDR3 size: 16 residues. CDR1 and CDR2 from the germline V gene are SNHLY and FYNNEI.

About this clonotype: As the CDR3 is not closed by the conserved phenylalanine or tryptophan, this likely results from a read error. No DNA is shown, since the ends of the CDR3 on it are uncertain; the CDR3 is the one TCRdb lists. The chain uses TRBV13 and TRBJ2-6. Germline assignment: CDR1 PRHDT and CDR2 FYEKMQ (reference sequence). The CDR3 sequence runs 8 residues, both termini included. The chain's CDR3 is CASSLPTQ.

This clonotype was observed a handful of times. Sequence at one end of the junction differs from germline and may be a read error. V is TRBV13 and J is TRBJ2-7; D may match TRBD1 or TRBD2 (6 bases each). Germline CDR1 and CDR2: PRHDT and FYEKMQ (reference sequence). The CDR3 covers 15 residues. The CDR3 nucleotides are TGTGCCACCAGCGGAAGTTCGGGGGCAGGGAGCGAGCAGTACTTC. Protein product: CATSGSSGAGSEQYF. The full variable domain, its missing parts supplied by reference TRBV13 and TRBJ2-7, is AAGVIQSPRHLIKEKRETATLKCYPIPRHDTVYWYQQGPGQDPQFLISFYEKMQSDKGSIPDRFSAQQFSDYHSELNMSSLELGDSALYFCATSGSSGAGSEQYFGPGTRLTVT.

In this sample, this clonotype turned up many times. V gene TRBV18 combines with J gene TRBJ2-6, with D hard to call. The length of the CDR3 is 18 residues. The V end lost 6 bases, the J end lost 0 bases, and 18 bases lay between the germline ends. Germline lookup yields CDR1 KGHSH and CDR2 LQKENI. In DNA, the CDR3 is TGTGCCAGCTCCCCGTTTGCGTTTGGTAACTCTGGGGCCAACGTCCTGACTTTC. Protein: CASSPFAFGNSGANVLTF.

In this sample, this clonotype is medium-sized. The chain links TRBV2 to TRBJ1-2, with D maybe TRBD1 (6 bases). The CDR3 has 15 residues. Trimming took off 8 bases at V and 1 base at J, with 17 bases between the two ends. Germline V gene lookup returns CDR1 SNHLY and CDR2 FYNNEI. This CDR3 reads CASPELARGNYGYTF. CDR3 DNA sequence: TGTGCCAGCCCCGAATTGGCCAGGGGTAACTATGGCTACACCTTC. Looking up the rest from reference TRBV2 and TRBJ1-2 gives the full variable domain: EPEVTQTPSHQVTQMGQEVILRCVPISNHLYFYWYRQILGQKVEFLVSFYNNEISEKSEIFDDQFSVERPDGSNFTLKIRSTKLEDSAMYFCASPELARGNYGYTFGSGTRLTVV.

This clonotype came up many times. The genes are TRBV19 and TRBJ2-7, with a tentative D call TRBD1 (5 bases). The length of the CDR3 is 19 residues. Germline-derived CDR1 and CDR2 are LNHDA and SQIVND (reference sequence). V gave up 7 bases and J gave up 3 bases, with 31 bases separating them. DNA of the CDR3: TGTGCCAGTAAGGAAGGGGTCGTGACACATATCTGGGGCCTCTACGAGCAGTACTTC. It is translated as CASKEGVVTHIWGLYEQYF. Filled out from reference TRBV19 and TRBJ2-7, the complete variable domain reads DGGITQSPKYLFRKEGQNVTLSCEQNLNHDAMYWYRQDPGQGLRLIYYSQIVNDFQKGDIAEGYSVSREKKESFPLTVTSAQKNPTAFYLCASKEGVVTHIWGLYEQYFGPGTRLTVT.

The genes are TRBV7-2 and TRBJ2-1; D call uncertain. The germline gives CDR1 SGHTA, CDR2 FQGNSA. The CDR3 contains 17 residues. Trimming stripped 7 bases from V and 0 bases from J, with 19 bases between. CDR3: CASTVSAFLSSYNEQFF. The DNA of the CDR3 is TGTGCCAGCACCGTCTCAGCCTTCCTGAGCTCCTACAATGAGCAGTTCTTC. The full variable domain, its missing parts supplied by reference TRBV7-2 and TRBJ2-1, is GAGVSQSPSNKVTEKGKDVELRCDPISGHTALYWYRQSLGQGLEFLIYFQGNSAPDKSGLPSDRFSAERTGGSVSTLTIQRTQQEDSAVYLCASTVSAFLSSYNEQFFGPGTRLTVL.

CDR3 sequence reads: CASSLAELGDEQFF. Here the CDR3 DNA reads TGTGCCAGCAGCTTAGCGGAACTGGGGGATGAGCAGTTCTTC. The chain has TRBV7-9 and TRBJ2-1; the D call may be TRBD1 or TRBD2 (5 bases each). This CDR3 spans 14 amino acids. V lost 0 bases, J lost 8 bases, and 11 bases lay in between. Looked up from germline, CDR1 is SEHNR and CDR2 is FQNEAQ (reference sequence).

J is TRBJ2-1 and V is TRBV20-1, with a tentative D call TRBD2 (6 bases). This CDR3 spans 15 amino acids. Germline V lookup: CDR1 DFQATT, CDR2 SNEGSKA (reference sequence). The germline V and J ends were trimmed by 0 bases and 5 bases, with 14 bases remaining between them. The CDR3 bases are TGCAGTGCTAGAGAAGTCAGCGGAGGGGACAATGAGCAGTTCTTC. Translating gives CSAREVSGGDNEQFF.

The chain carries TRBV7-9 and TRBJ2-7, with D possibly being TRBD1 (6 bases). Germline V gene data show CDR1 as SEHNR and CDR2 as FQNEAQ (reference sequence). V lost 5 bases to trimming and J lost 3 bases, with 14 bases between them. This CDR3 has 14 residues. In DNA form, the CDR3 reads TGTGCCAGCAGCGCCGGGACAATATACTACGAGCAGTACTTC. Protein sequence: CASSAGTIYYEQYF.

This clonotype is termed medium-sized. The chain has TRBV11-2 and TRBJ2-2, with a tentative D call TRBD2 (5 bases). Trimming pared 4 bases from V and 2 bases from J, leaving 20 bases between. From germline, CDR1 is SGHAT and CDR2 FQNNGV. CDR3 length equals 18 residues. CDR3 sequence (DNA): TGTGCCAGCAGCTCCCCCCGAGGAGGCGGAGCAAACACCGGGGAGCTGTTTTTT. Encoded protein: CASSSPRGGGANTGELFF.

The chain has TRBV29-1 and TRBJ2-2; 14 nucleotides match TRBD2. This CDR3 contains 16 residues. Germline V gene sequence: CDR1 SQVTM, CDR2 ANQGSEA. V shed 6 bases, J shed 4 bases, and the junction held 7 bases outside the gene matches. Here the CDR3 DNA reads TGCAGCGTCGAGACTAGCGGGAGGGCCGCCACCGGGGAGCTGTTTTTT. It translates to CSVETSGRAATGELFF.

Of note for this clonotype: One junction end disagrees with the germline gene, perhaps due to a read error. The chain couples TRBV18 to TRBJ2-2; 8 bases agree with TRBD1. CDR3 length: 16 amino acids. The germline V gene encodes CDR1 KGHSH and CDR2 LQKENI. The CDR3 loop reads CASSPEQGARTRELFF. CDR3 nucleotides: TGTGCCAGCTCACCTGAGCAGGGGGCACGCACCAGGGAGCTGTTTTTC.

The J gene is TRBJ2-1, the V gene TRBV24-1; D not certain. Trimming stripped 1 base from V and 6 bases from J, with 12 bases between. This CDR3 comprises 15 residues. The germline CDR1 and CDR2 sequences are KGHDR and SFDVKD. Written as DNA, the CDR3 is TGTGCCACCAGTGATTTCACTTTCGGGTCCAATGAGCAGTTCTTC. Translation gives CATSDFTFGSNEQFF.

This clonotype was picked up many times. Sequence at one end of the junction differs from germline and may be a read error. The J gene is TRBJ1-5, the V gene TRBV6-6, with TRBD1 matching 9 bases. The CDR3 spans 18 residues. Germline V CDR1 and CDR2: MNHNY, SVGAGI (reference sequence). The chain's CDR3 is CASSHSLRTGEYNQPQHF. DNA of the CDR3: TGTGCCAGCAGTCACTCCCTAAGGACAGGGGAATACAATCAGCCCCAGCATTTT.

This clonotype was observed a single time. At one end the junction does not follow the germline gene, possibly because of a read error. V is TRBV20-1 and J is TRBJ2-7; D not certain. The length of the CDR3 is 14 residues. Germline assignment: CDR1 DFQATT and CDR2 SNEGSKA (reference sequence). The CDR3 DNA sequence: TGCAGTGCTAGAGCTGAGACTTTCTCCTACGAGCATTACTTC. Residues: CSARAETFSYEHYF.

This clonotype has only one observation. The CDR3 loop is CASSYIHDTQYF. In DNA, the CDR3 is TGTGCCAGCAGTTATATCCACGATACGCAGTATTTT. V and J are TRBV13 and TRBJ2-3; D remains ambiguous. CDR3 length: 12 residues. Germline V gene data show CDR1 as PRHDT and CDR2 as FYEKMQ (reference sequence). With 6 bases removed from V and 6 bases from J, the gap between germline ends came to 10 bases.

The chain joins TRBV20-1 to TRBJ2-2, with D possibly TRBD1 on 6 matching bases. CDR1 DFQATT and CDR2 SNEGSKA come from the germline V gene (reference sequence). This CDR3 region has 15 residues. The ends were cut back, 1 base at V and 0 bases at J, with 9 bases in the middle. CDR3 amino acids: CSARVTGSNTGELFF. The CDR3 nucleotides are TGCAGTGCTAGAGTTACAGGGTCGAACACCGGGGAGCTGTTTTTT.

This clonotype appeared a few times. Just one base apart from a much larger clone, this may be a read error. This chain links TRBV5-6 with TRBJ1-2, with D possibly TRBD1 on 5 matching bases. Germline V gene lookup returns CDR1 SGHDT and CDR2 YYEEEE. The CDR3 totals 16 residues. With 0 bases removed from V and 7 bases from J, the gap between germline ends came to 19 bases. The CDR3 bases are TGTGCCAGCAGCTTGGGCAGGGCGCCAGTAGTCGGTGGCTACACCTTC. Its protein is CASSLGRAPVVGGYTF.

V is TRBV7-8 and J is TRBJ2-7; 7 bases agree with TRBD1. Germline CDR1 is SGHVS and CDR2 is FQNEAQ. The CDR3 is 16 residues long. Trimming at V came to 5 bases and at J to 2 bases, leaving 12 bases not matched to a gene. The CDR3 region has the DNA TGTGCCAGCAGCCAATACTCCGGGACAGCTGCCTACGAGCAGTACTTC. Translated: CASSQYSGTAAYEQYF.

J is TRBJ1-6 and V is TRBV5-1; D may be TRBD1 (5 bases). V was cut by 2 bases and J by 5 bases, with 8 bases left in between. Looked up from germline, CDR1 is SGHRS and CDR2 is YFSETQ. CDR3 length equals 14 residues. CDR3 protein: CASSFEGDNSPLHF. CDR3 nucleotides: TGCGCCAGCAGCTTCGAAGGGGATAATTCACCCCTCCACTTT. The full variable domain, in which reference TRBV5-1 and TRBJ1-6 provide the parts outside the CDR3, is KAGVTQTPRYLIKTRGQQVTLSCSPISGHRSVSWYQQTPGQGLQFLFEYFSETQRNKGNFPGRFSGRQFSNSRSEMNVSTLELGDSALYLCASSFEGDNSPLHFGNGTRLTVT.

At least ten counts were recorded for this clonotype. This chain connects TRBV5-6 to TRBJ2-1, with a tentative D call TRBD2 (5 bases). V was shortened by 1 base and J by 6 bases, with 5 bases between the two germline ends. CDR1 is SGHDT and CDR2 is YYEEEE in the germline V gene. The CDR3 is made up of 12 amino acids. The CDR3 region is CASSLTSNEQFF. CDR3 coding DNA: TGTGCCAGCAGCTTGACTAGCAATGAGCAGTTCTTC.

Ten or more counts support this clonotype. V usage is TRBV4-1 and J usage is TRBJ1-5; 11 nucleotides align to TRBD1. The CDR3 runs 19 residues. V shed 0 bases, J shed 2 bases, and the junction held 9 bases outside the gene matches. Per germline, CDR1 MGHRA and CDR2 YSYEKL. CDR3 residues: CASSQEVDRGLAGNQPQHF. CDR3 sequence (DNA): TGCGCCAGCAGCCAAGAAGTGGACAGGGGGCTGGCCGGCAATCAGCCCCAGCATTTT.

This clonotype came up once. The chain combines TRBV5-5 with TRBJ2-2; TRBD1 matches 12 bases. This CDR3 spans 18 amino acids. Per the germline V gene, CDR1 is SGHKS and CDR2 is YYEKEE (reference sequence). Germline trimming cut 6 bases from V and 4 bases from J; bases unmatched to any gene: 13. The CDR3, as DNA: TGTGCCAGCACCGAAACGCCGGGACAGGGGGCAGGCACCGGGGAGCTGTTTTTT. It codes for CASTETPGQGAGTGELFF.

This chain uses TRBV19 with TRBJ2-1; a possible D gene is TRBD2 (7 bases). CDR3 length: 13 residues. The V gene lost 10 bases and the J gene lost 2 bases, with 12 bases spanning the gap. Germline V lookup: CDR1 LNHDA, CDR2 SQIVND (reference sequence). The CDR3 spells CATGGPTYNEQFF. DNA for the CDR3: TGTGCCACGGGGGGCCCGACCTACAATGAGCAGTTCTTC.